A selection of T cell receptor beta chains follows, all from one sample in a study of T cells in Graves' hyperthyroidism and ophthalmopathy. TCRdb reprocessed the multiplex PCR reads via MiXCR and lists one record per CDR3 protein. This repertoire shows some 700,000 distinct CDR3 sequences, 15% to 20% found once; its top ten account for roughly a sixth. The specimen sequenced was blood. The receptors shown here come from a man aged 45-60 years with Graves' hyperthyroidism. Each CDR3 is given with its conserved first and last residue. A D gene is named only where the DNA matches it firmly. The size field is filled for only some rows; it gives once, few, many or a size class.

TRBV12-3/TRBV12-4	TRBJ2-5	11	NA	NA	TGTGCCAGCAGACGGGATGAGACCCAGTACTTC	CASRRDETQYF
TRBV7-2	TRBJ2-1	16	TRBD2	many	TGTGCCAGCAGCTCCCCGGGACTAGGGCCGTCGGATGAGCAGTTCTTC	CASSSPGLGPSDEQFF
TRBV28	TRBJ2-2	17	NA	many	TGTGCCAGCAGTTTAGGGGCTAGCGTTACTAACACCGGGGAGCTGTTTTTT	CASSLGASVTNTGELFF
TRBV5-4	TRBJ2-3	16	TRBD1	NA	TGTGCCAGCAGCTCCCGGGACAGGGGGCGGACAGATGCGCAGTATTTT	CASSSRDRGRTDAQYF
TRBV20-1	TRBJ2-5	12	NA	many	TGCAGTGCCTCAGCGAGGCAAGAGACCCAGTACTTC	CSASARQETQYF
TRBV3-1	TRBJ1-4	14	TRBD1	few	TGTGCCAGCGGCCCAGGGGGTATTACTGAAAAACTGTTTTTT	CASGPGGITEKLFF
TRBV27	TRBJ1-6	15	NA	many	TGTGCCAGCAGTTTATTCCTGTCATCGGGTTCACCCCTCCACTTT	CASSLFLSSGSPLHF
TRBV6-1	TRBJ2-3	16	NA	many	TGTGCCAGCAGTGAAAGTCGGCAGGGGTTAGCAGATACGCAGTATTTT	CASSESRQGLADTQYF
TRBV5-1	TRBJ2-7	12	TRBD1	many	TGCGCCAGCAGCACAGGGGGCTACGAGCAGTACTTC	CASSTGGYEQYF
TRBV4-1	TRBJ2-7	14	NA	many	TGCGCCAGCAGCCAAGCGGACAGCACCTACGAGCAGTACTTC	CASSQADSTYEQYF
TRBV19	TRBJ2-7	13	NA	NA	TGTGCCAGTAGTATTTGGCAGTTTCACGAGCAGTACTTC	CASSIWQFHEQYF
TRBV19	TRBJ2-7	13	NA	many	TGTGCCAGTAGTATCGGACGGAACTACGAGCAGTACTTC	CASSIGRNYEQYF
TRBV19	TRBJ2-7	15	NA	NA	TGTGCCAGTAGTACCCTCGGACTAACTTCCTACGAGCAGTACTTC	CASSTLGLTSYEQYF
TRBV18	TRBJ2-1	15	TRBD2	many	TGTGCCAGCTCACAGGGACTAGCGGAGATTAATGAGCAGTTCTTC	CASSQGLAEINEQFF
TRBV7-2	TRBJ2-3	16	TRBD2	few	TGTGCCAGCAGCTTAGCTCGCGGGAGGGCTGCAACTACGCAGTATTTT	CASSLARGRAATTQYF
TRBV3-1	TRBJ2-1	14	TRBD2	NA	TGTGCCAGCAGCCTCCGACTAGCGGGAAATCTGCAGTTCTTC	CASSLRLAGNLQFF
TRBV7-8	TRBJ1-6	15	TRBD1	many	TGTGCCAGCAGCTCATGGACAGGGAGGAATTCACCCCTCCACTTT	CASSSWTGRNSPLHF
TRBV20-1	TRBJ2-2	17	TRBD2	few	TGCAGTGCTTCGGCGCCTAGCGGGAGGCCGAACACCGGGGAGCTGTTTTTT	CSASAPSGRPNTGELFF
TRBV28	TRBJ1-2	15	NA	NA	TGTGCCAGCAGTTTAGATTTTGAACAGGCTTATGGCTACACCTTC	CASSLDFEQAYGYTF
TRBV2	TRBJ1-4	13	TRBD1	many	TGTGCCAGGGCCGGGACAGGGCAGGAAAAACTGTTTTTT	CARAGTGQEKLFF
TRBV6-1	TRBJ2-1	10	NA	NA	TGTGCGGCCGGGGGCAATGAGCAGTTCTTC	CAAGGNEQFF
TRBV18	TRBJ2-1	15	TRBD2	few	TGTGCCAGCTCACCAAGCACTAGCGGGAGGAATGAGCAGTTCTTC	CASSPSTSGRNEQFF
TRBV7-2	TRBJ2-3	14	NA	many	TGTGCCAGCAGTTTTATGGCAGCCACAGATACGCAGTATTTT	CASSFMAATDTQYF
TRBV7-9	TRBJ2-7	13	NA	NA	TGTGCCAGCAGCTCCACAGACAGGCGCGAGCAGTACTTC	CASSSTDRREQYF
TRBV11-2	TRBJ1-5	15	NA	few	TGTGCCAGCAGCTTAGATCTGGGGGCGGCTCAGCCCCAGCATTTT	CASSLDLGAAQPQHF
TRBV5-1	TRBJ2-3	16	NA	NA	TGCGCCAGCAGCGGCCAAGGACTATCAACAGCCGATACGCAGTATTTT	CASSGQGLSTADTQYF
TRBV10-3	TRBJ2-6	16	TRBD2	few	TGTGCCATCGGGGGGGATCGGGTGGTAGGGGCCAACGTCCTGACTTTC	CAIGGDRVVGANVLTF
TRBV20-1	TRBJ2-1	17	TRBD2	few	TGCAGTGCTGAGGCCGGGACTAGCGGGAGTTGGAACAATGAGCAGTTCTTC	CSAEAGTSGSWNNEQFF
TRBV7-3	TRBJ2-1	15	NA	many	TGTGCCAGCAGCTTAATAGGGCCTTCTTACAATGAGCAGTTCTTC	CASSLIGPSYNEQFF
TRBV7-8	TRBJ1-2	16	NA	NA	TGTGCCAGCAGCTTAGACGTGGAGCGTATGGGCTATGGCTACACCTTC	CASSLDVERMGYGYTF
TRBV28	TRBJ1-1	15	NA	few	TGTGCCAGCAGTTTGGTTGCGGAGGCAAACACTGAAGCTTTCTTT	CASSLVAEANTEAFF
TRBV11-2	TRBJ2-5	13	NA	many	TGTGCCAGCAGACGCCGGGAGCCAGAGACCCAGTACTTC	CASRRREPETQYF
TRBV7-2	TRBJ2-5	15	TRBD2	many	TGTGCCAGCAGCTTTCTAGCGGGAGGGAGGTCGACCCAGTACTTC	CASSFLAGGRSTQYF
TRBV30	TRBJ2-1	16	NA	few	TGTGCCTGGAGCCTCGGTGTGGGAGCTAAGGACAATGAGCAGTTCTTC	CAWSLGVGAKDNEQFF